A single sample is the source of the 23 T cell receptor beta chains below, sequenced in a study of T-cell reconstitution after alpha-beta-depleted transplantation in children. The authors prepared the TCRbeta library with unique molecular identifiers. TCRdb re-derived calls from the PCR reads in MiXCR, one entry per CDR3 protein. Found here are fewer than 700,000 distinct CDR3 sequences, 10% to 15% of them singletons; the top ten hold about 2.2%. Sequencing used PBMCs, mostly from graft donor cells, obtained 360 days after TCRalphabeta/CD19-depleted stem cell transplant. The source is a male patient aged 10 to 17 who had a stem cell transplant for acute myeloid leukemia, so the T cells may come from the graft donor.

In its sample, this clonotype was seen a few times. The chain employs TRBV11-3 and TRBJ2-1, with 11 bases that match TRBD2. The CDR3 runs to 17 residues. Germline V lookup: CDR1 SGHNT, CDR2 YENEEA. V lost 0 bases to trimming and J lost 6 bases; unmatched junction nucleotides: 7. For the CDR3, the DNA is TGTGCCAGCAGCTTAGATCAAACTAGCGGGAGCACCAATGAGCAGTTCTTC. Encoded protein: CASSLDQTSGSTNEQFF.

This clonotype was observed at least ten times. V is TRBV11-3 and J is TRBJ2-7; D unresolved. Germline V gene data show CDR1 as SGHNT and CDR2 as YENEEA. Trimming removed 3 bases at V and 0 bases at J, with 9 bases between. The CDR3 sequence is 14 residues long. The CDR3 bases are TGTGCCAGCAGCTTGGCCAGCAGCTCCTACGAGCAGTACTTC. Its translation is CASSLASSSYEQYF. Complete variable domain (other parts from reference TRBV11-3 and TRBJ2-7): EAGVVQSPRYKIIEKKQPVAFWCNPISGHNTLYWYLQNLGQGPELLIRYENEEAVDDSQLPKDRFSAERLKGVDSTLKIQPAELGDSAVYLCASSLASSSYEQYFGPGTRLTVT.

This clonotype was observed a handful of times. The chain is built from TRBV6-2 or TRBV6-3 and TRBJ2-7; 8 nucleotides match TRBD2. The CDR3 extends over 14 amino acids. With V trimmed by 6 bases and J by 1 base, 5 bases remained unmatched. Germline V gene lookup returns CDR1 MNHEY and CDR2 SVGEGT. CDR3 sequence: CASRLLADSYEQYF. In nucleotides, the CDR3 is TGTGCCAGCAGACTACTAGCGGATTCCTACGAGCAGTACTTC.

This clonotype came up a few times. The chain couples TRBV7-3 to TRBJ2-2; D gene uncertain. Germline V gene lookup returns CDR1 SGHTA and CDR2 FQGTGA. The V end was cut by 2 bases, the J end by 6 bases, with 4 bases between. The CDR3 length is 12 residues. The CDR3 loop is CASSLYAGELFF. In DNA, the CDR3 is TGTGCCAGCAGCTTATATGCCGGGGAGCTGTTTTTT.

The table lists this clonotype with many counts. The chain has TRBV12-3 or TRBV12-4 and TRBJ2-3; D gene ambiguous. V dropped 3 bases and J dropped 2 bases, with 12 bases sitting between them. There are 15 residues in the CDR3. CDR3 protein: CASSFSWEDTDTQYF. The CDR3 DNA follows: TGTGCCAGCAGTTTTTCGTGGGAAGACACAGATACGCAGTATTTT.

The CDR3 loop reads CASSLVLAGRFADTQYF. CDR3 sequence (DNA): TGTGCCAGCAGCTTGGTACTAGCGGGTAGGTTCGCGGATACGCAGTATTTT. The V gene is TRBV5-4, the J gene TRBJ2-3; 9 nucleotides line up with TRBD2. In germline, CDR1 is SGHNT, CDR2 YYREEE (reference sequence). This CDR3 is built from 17 residues. J gave up 6 bases and V 0 bases, and 11 bases lay outside the gene matches. Full variable domain (outside the CDR3, taken from reference TRBV5-4 and TRBJ2-3): ETGVTQSPTHLIKTRGQQVTLRCSSQSGHNTVSWYQQALGQGPQFIFQYYREEENGRGNFPPRFSGLQFPNYSSELNVNALELDDSALYLCASSLVLAGRFADTQYFGPGTRLTVL.

The chain combines TRBV15 with TRBJ2-1, with 9 positions matching TRBD2. The CDR3 runs to 16 residues. Unmatched junction bases numbered 5, after V lost 3 bases and J lost 2 bases. Germline V gene sequence: CDR1 LNHNV, CDR2 YYDKDF (reference sequence). The CDR3 DNA reads as TGTGCCACCAGCAGGGACCTAGCGGGACCCTACAATGAGCAGTTCTTC. Amino acid sequence: CATSRDLAGPYNEQFF.

V gene TRBV7-2 combines with J gene TRBJ2-3, with D maybe TRBD1 (5 bases). Germline V gene lookup returns CDR1 SGHTA and CDR2 FQGNSA. CDR3 length equals 16 residues. Trimming took 3 bases from V and 5 from J, leaving 18 bases between them. For the CDR3, the DNA is TGTGCCAGCAGCTTCGGGTGGATTGGGGCTCTAGATACGCAGTATTTT. Translated, it gives CASSFGWIGALDTQYF.

The V and J genes are TRBV7-2 and TRBJ2-7; weak D call: TRBD2 (5 bases). Trimming removed 5 bases from V and 3 bases from J, with 17 bases in between. Germline values: CDR1 SGHTA, CDR2 FQGNSA. The CDR3 is 15 amino acids. The CDR3 bases are TGTGCCAGCAGCGGGAAAGGGCAGCGGATCTACGAGCAGTACTTC. Its translation is CASSGKGQRIYEQYF.

The CDR3 reads CASSLGTQGDEQYF. The CDR3, as DNA: TGTGCCAGCAGCCTCGGGACCCAAGGCGACGAGCAGTACTTC. The V call is TRBV6-1, the J call TRBJ2-7; tentatively, D is TRBD1 or TRBD2 (5 bases each). V was pared by 6 bases and J by 5 bases, with 17 bases between. CDR3 length: 14 residues. Germline CDR1 MNHNS, CDR2 SASEGT.

This clonotype was picked up many times. This chain joins TRBV25-1 and TRBJ2-1; D remains unclear. The V gene lost 11 bases and the J gene lost 8 bases, with 16 bases spanning the gap. Germline V gives CDR1 MGHDK, CDR2 SYGVNS. The CDR3 spans 12 residues. The DNA for the CDR3 is TGTGCCTCCAGAGGTATCTGGTATGAGCAGTTCTTC. This sequence encodes CASRGIWYEQFF.

V gene TRBV30 combines with J gene TRBJ2-7; 9 bases line up with TRBD2. Germline V gives CDR1 GTSNPN, CDR2 SVGIG (reference sequence). The CDR3 has 14 residues. With 3 bases clipped from V and 3 bases from J, the junction kept 6 bases outside the gene matches. In DNA form, the CDR3 reads TGTGCCTGGAGCCTAGCGGGACTGTTCTACGAGCAGTACTTC. Translated, it gives CAWSLAGLFYEQYF.

This clonotype was found a few times. The rearrangement links TRBV4-3 to TRBJ2-1; TRBD2 aligns across 8 bases. This CDR3 is built from 16 residues. V lost 2 bases and J lost 9; bases outside the gene matches: 12. The V gene's germline CDR1 is LGHNA and CDR2 YSLEER. The CDR3 DNA sequence: TGCGCCAGCAGCCAAAAACCCCGGGGGGGGACAATTGAGCAGTTCTTC. It is translated as CASSQKPRGGTIEQFF.

In its sample, this clonotype was seen a few times. The V and J genes are TRBV20-1 and TRBJ2-1; 9 nucleotides match TRBD2. CDR3 size: 16 residues. V lost 2 bases, J lost 9 bases, and 14 bases stayed unmatched. Germline CDR1 DFQATT, CDR2 SNEGSKA (reference sequence). Here the CDR3 DNA reads TGCAGTGCTAGACCCCCCTTGGGCGGGAGGGCCGGTGAGCAGTTCTTC. Translation gives CSARPPLGGRAGEQFF.

The J gene is TRBJ2-3, the V gene TRBV28; 8 bases line up with TRBD2. The CDR3 extends over 16 amino acids. Germline V gene lookup returns CDR1 MDHEN and CDR2 SYDVKM. Trimming removed 6 bases from V and 6 bases from J; junction bases left unmatched: 14. CDR3 in amino acids: CASRPGGGPMVDTQYF. The CDR3 DNA reads TGTGCCAGCAGGCCGGGAGGGGGGCCGATGGTCGATACGCAGTATTTT. The entire variable domain, with the rest obtained from reference TRBV28 and TRBJ2-3, is as follows: DVKVTQSSRYLVKRTGEKVFLECVQDMDHENMFWYRQDPGLGLRLIYFSYDVKMKEKGDIPEGYSVSREKKERFSLILESASTNQTSMYLCASRPGGGPMVDTQYFGPGTRLTVL.

This clonotype has a count of ten or more. The gene calls are TRBV15 and TRBJ2-7, with D perhaps matching TRBD1 or TRBD2 (6 bases each). V lost 0 bases to trimming and J lost 5 bases, with 8 bases between them. This CDR3 is 13 amino acids long. Germline lookup yields CDR1 LNHNV and CDR2 YYDKDF (reference sequence). The CDR3 reads CATSRDRGDEQYF. CDR3 nucleotides: TGTGCCACCAGCAGAGATAGGGGGGACGAGCAGTACTTC.

The chain joins TRBV29-1 to TRBJ2-1; 7 bases match TRBD2. This CDR3 has 14 residues. V lost 4 bases, J lost 8 bases, and 11 bases stayed unmatched. Germline loops: CDR1 SQVTM, CDR2 ANQGSEA. The CDR3 sequence is CSVVGLDVVYEQFF. The CDR3, as DNA: TGCAGCGTTGTCGGACTAGATGTAGTCTATGAGCAGTTCTTC.

The chain is built from TRBV7-2 and TRBJ2-7, with no clear D. The CDR3 length is 16 residues. CDR1 SGHTA and CDR2 FQGNSA come from the germline V gene. Trimming stripped 5 bases from V and 2 bases from J, with 19 bases between. This CDR3 is CASSVLPGPHPYEQYF. CDR3 DNA: TGTGCCAGCAGCGTACTACCGGGCCCCCATCCCTACGAGCAGTACTTC. The full variable domain, its missing parts supplied by reference TRBV7-2 and TRBJ2-7, is GAGVSQSPSNKVTEKGKDVELRCDPISGHTALYWYRQSLGQGLEFLIYFQGNSAPDKSGLPSDRFSAERTGGSVSTLTIQRTQQEDSAVYLCASSVLPGPHPYEQYFGPGTRLTVT.

This clonotype has a count of ten or more. The chain is built from TRBV12-3 or TRBV12-4 and TRBJ2-1; D not resolved. Deletions cut 5 bases from V and 0 bases from J, with 11 bases between. This CDR3 comprises 15 residues. CDR3 nucleotide sequence: TGTGCCAGCAGTCCCTACCAGAGCTCCTACAATGAGCAGTTCTTC. Protein sequence: CASSPYQSSYNEQFF.

Ten or more counts support this clonotype. This chain connects TRBV7-2 to TRBJ1-3; D gene uncertain. V was clipped by 5 bases and J by 5 bases, with 10 bases between them. The CDR3 is made up of 13 amino acids. Germline loops: CDR1 SGHTA, CDR2 FQGNSA. CDR3 protein: CASSRVQRNTIYF. CDR3 nucleotide sequence: TGTGCCAGCAGCCGAGTGCAGAGAAACACCATATATTTT.

The J gene is TRBJ1-3, the V gene TRBV20-1, with D hard to call. This CDR3 contains 14 residues. Germline V gene sequence: CDR1 DFQATT, CDR2 SNEGSKA (reference sequence). V lost 5 bases and J 4 bases, leaving 15 bases between the germline ends. CDR3 sequence (DNA): TGCAGTGCTCAAGACTTTAGGGCAGGAAACACCATATATTTT. Translation: CSAQDFRAGNTIYF.

This clonotype appeared a few times. V and J are TRBV29-1 and TRBJ2-7, with D hard to call. In germline, CDR1 is SQVTM, CDR2 ANQGSEA. The CDR3 is made up of 8 amino acids. CDR3 loop: CRWVEQYF. CDR3 nucleotides: TGCAGGTGGGTCGAGCAGTACTTC.

This chain joins TRBV28 and TRBJ2-2; D is perhaps TRBD2 (6 bases). V was cut by 5 bases and J by 0 bases, with 13 bases left in between. The CDR3 length is 16 residues. Per germline, CDR1 MDHEN and CDR2 SYDVKM. The CDR3 bases are TGTGCCAGCAGTCCCCGAGGGGAGGCGAACACCGGGGAGCTGTTTTTT. Translation: CASSPRGEANTGELFF.